The T cell receptor beta chain under discussion was sequenced for a study of blood T cell repertoires in COVID-19. Study as a whole: The origin of the acute and convalescent COVID-19 samples was the United States, Italy and Spain.

Sequenced by immunoSEQ multiplex PCR; TCRdb stores in-frame clones only, minus some. The sample contains fewer than 250,000 clones, about 90% of which appear only once. The germline gives CDR1 DFQATT, CDR2 SNEGSKA (reference sequence). V was pared by 4 bases and J by 12 bases, with 9 bases between. There are 9 residues in the CDR3. Sequencing was performed on PBMCs or T cells enriched from blood (not recorded which). This receptor was taken from a woman younger than 30 who had recovered from COVID-19. V is TRBV20-1 and J is TRBJ1-2; D is undetermined. The CDR3 loop is CSAKPGNTF. The CDR3 DNA reads TGCAGTGCTAAGCCGGGGAACACCTTC.